This T cell receptor beta chain was recovered during a study of T cells after yellow fever vaccination. Germline V gives CDR1 LGHDT, CDR2 YNNKEL (reference sequence). The junction had 4 bases not matched to a gene; V was cut back by 6 bases and J by 3 bases. This CDR3 region has 15 residues. TCRdb re-called the 5' RACE reads through MiXCR, storing one row per CDR3 protein. The sample has a few hundred thousand distinct CDR3 sequences; about 17% are singletons. The TCR was taken from a man between 18 and 29 years old who received the YFV17D yellow fever vaccine. This specimen consisted of PBMCs, obtained less than 6 days after the first yellow fever vaccination. This chain connects TRBV3-1 to TRBJ2-7; 14 nucleotides agree with TRBD2. Here the CDR3 reads CASSFGLAGGYEQYV. CDR3 nucleotide sequence: TGTGCCAGCAGTTTTGGACTAGCGGGGGGCTACGAGCAGTACGTC.